These 32 T cell receptor beta chains came from one sample sequenced in a study of graft-versus-host responses after intestinal transplantation. Sequencing was performed with immunoSEQ multiplex PCR; in TCRdb, only in-frame clones are kept and a portion is missing. The profile shows about 120,000 clones, about 93% of them singletons. No antigens are known for them. This specimen consisted of unstimulated CD4+ T cells sorted from spleen or lymph node cells, obtained before intestinal transplant. The receptors stem from a human donor who received an intestinal transplant.

With regard to this clone: Different DNA sequences within this sample yield the same CDR3. This chain connects TRBV18 to TRBJ1-5; D not certain. Per germline, CDR1 KGHSH and CDR2 LQKENI. V lost 3 bases and J 1 base, leaving 10 bases between the germline ends. This CDR3 is 15 amino acids long. The CDR3 DNA reads TGTGCCAGCTCACCTCGGCAGACAAGCAATCAGCCCCAGCATTTT. It specifies CASSPRQTSNQPQHF.

CDR3 sequence (DNA): TGTGCCATCAGGGCAGGGGGAATCTCCTACAATGAGCAGTTCTTC. It yields the protein CAIRAGGISYNEQFF. The chain employs TRBV10-3 and TRBJ2-1; TRBD1 aligns across 7 bases. Germline V lookup: CDR1 ENHRY, CDR2 SYGVKD. With V trimmed by 6 bases and J by 0 bases, 5 bases remained unmatched. The CDR3 extends over 15 amino acids.

Written as DNA, the CDR3 is TGCGCCAGCAGCATACGACAGGGTCCCATGAACACTGAAGCTTTCTTT. Encoded protein: CASSIRQGPMNTEAFF. The chain joins TRBV5-1 to TRBJ1-1; 7 bases match TRBD1. The CDR3 contains 16 residues. In germline, CDR1 is SGHRS, CDR2 YFSETQ. V was clipped by 4 bases and J by 0 bases; unmatched bases: 9.

The rearrangement links TRBV7-9 to TRBJ1-1; 7 bases are shared with TRBD1. Germline lookup yields CDR1 SEHNR and CDR2 FQNEAQ (reference sequence). The CDR3 is 14 amino acids. V trimming: 5 bases; J trimming: 7 bases; junction bases outside the gene matches: 10. The CDR3 nucleotides are TGTGCCAGCAGCCTACGGAGGGGGCCGGATGAAGCTTTCTTT. Translation: CASSLRRGPDEAFF.

The V call is TRBV5-4, the J call TRBJ2-1; D not resolved. The V gene's germline CDR1 is SGHNT and CDR2 YYREEE (reference sequence). The V end was cut by 2 bases, the J end by 6 bases, with 6 bases between. The CDR3 length is 12 residues. The CDR3 loop is CASSLKLNEQFF. The CDR3 coding sequence is TGTGCCAGCAGCTTAAAACTCAATGAGCAGTTCTTC.

The rearrangement links TRBV4-1 to TRBJ2-2; TRBD1 agrees at 9 bases. This CDR3 comprises 16 residues. The ends lost 2 bases at V and 5 bases at J; junction bases unmatched: 6. The germline V gene has CDR1 MGHRA and CDR2 YSYEKL. The CDR3 protein is CASSQPDRGNTGELFF. The CDR3, as DNA: TGCGCCAGCAGCCAACCCGACAGGGGGAATACCGGGGAGCTGTTTTTT.

The gene calls are TRBV10-3 and TRBJ2-7, with D possibly matching TRBD1 (5 bases). The CDR3 is made up of 13 amino acids. Germline CDR1 is ENHRY and CDR2 is SYGVKD. Deletions cut 6 bases from V and 3 bases from J, with 12 bases between. Written as DNA, the CDR3 is TGTGCCATCAGGGGTACAGGCTACTACGAGCAGTACTTC. Encoded protein: CAIRGTGYYEQYF.

The V call is TRBV2, the J call TRBJ2-2, with 8 bases lining up with TRBD2. CDR3 size: 15 residues. The ends lost 5 bases at V and 7 bases at J; junction bases unmatched: 9. From germline, CDR1 is SNHLY and CDR2 FYNNEI. The CDR3 region has the DNA TGTGCCAGCAGTCCCCGAGCGGGAGCGAACGGGGAGCTGTTTTTT. This gives the protein CASSPRAGANGELFF.

The gene calls are TRBV7-9 and TRBJ2-6, with 10 bases lining up with TRBD1. Germline values: CDR1 SEHNR, CDR2 FQNEAQ (reference sequence). V trimming: 5 bases; J trimming: 0 bases; junction bases outside the gene matches: 7. The CDR3 contains 18 residues. The CDR3 nucleotides read TGTGCCAGCAGCGTCAGACAGGGGGCAGGCTCTGGGGCCAACGTCCTGACTTTC. Amino acid sequence: CASSVRQGAGSGANVLTF. The whole variable domain, filled in from reference TRBV7-9 and TRBJ2-6, reads DTGVSQNPRHKITKRGQNVTFRCDPISEHNRLYWYRQTLGQGPEFLTYFQNEAQLEKSRLLSDRFSAERPKGSFSTLEIQRTEQGDSAMYLCASSVRQGAGSGANVLTFGAGSRLTVL.

The V gene is TRBV5-1, the J gene TRBJ2-4; TRBD1 or TRBD2 may be the D gene (5 bases each). The CDR3 runs 15 residues. The V end lost 0 bases, the J end lost 7 bases, and 14 bases lay between the germline ends. CDR1 SGHRS and CDR2 YFSETQ come from the germline V gene. CDR3 in amino acids: CASSLEGTGGNIQYF. The CDR3 DNA sequence: TGCGCCAGCAGCTTGGAAGGGACGGGTGGTAACATTCAGTACTTC.

The chain's CDR3 is CASSLLMGQGYEQYF. For the CDR3, the DNA is TGTGCCAGCTCACTGCTCATGGGACAGGGGTACGAGCAGTACTTC. The gene calls are TRBV18 and TRBJ2-7; 10 bases map to TRBD1. The CDR3 runs 15 residues. V shed 4 bases, J shed 4 bases, and the junction held 7 bases outside the gene matches. Germline V gene sequence: CDR1 KGHSH, CDR2 LQKENI.

This clone has just one count. V usage is TRBV19 and J usage is TRBJ2-1; D unresolved. V lost 7 bases and J lost 0, with 10 bases in between. CDR1 is LNHDA and CDR2 is SQIVND in the germline V gene (reference sequence). CDR3 length equals 14 residues. CDR3 region: CASKGVSSYNEQFF. The CDR3 bases are TGTGCCAGTAAGGGCGTTAGCTCCTACAATGAGCAGTTCTTC.

The chain uses TRBV27 and TRBJ2-1; 9 bases align to TRBD2. This CDR3 contains 15 residues. J was trimmed by 9 bases and V by 8 bases; bases with no gene match: 14. The germline V gene encodes CDR1 MNHEY and CDR2 SMNVEV (reference sequence). The DNA of the CDR3 is TGTGCCAGCCTGGCGCGGGAGGGCCTGTGGAGTGAGCAGTTCTTC. Translated, it gives CASLAREGLWSEQFF.

This clone was seen just once. The J gene is TRBJ1-1, the V gene TRBV9, with D possibly TRBD1 on 5 matching bases. Germline V gene sequence: CDR1 SGDLS, CDR2 YYNGEE. V lost 0 bases and J 10 bases, leaving 10 bases between the germline ends. The CDR3 covers 12 residues. Here the CDR3 reads CASSVDQGVAFF. CDR3 DNA sequence: TGTGCCAGCAGCGTAGATCAAGGGGTAGCTTTCTTT.

This chain uses TRBV27 with TRBJ1-2, with 10 bases identical to TRBD1. The CDR3 extends over 12 amino acids. CDR1 MNHEY and CDR2 SMNVEV come from the germline V gene (reference sequence). J was trimmed by 7 bases and V by 5 bases; bases with no gene match: 1. CDR3: CASSDRGLGYTF. CDR3 DNA: TGTGCCAGCAGTGACAGGGGGCTTGGCTACACCTTC.

The rearrangement links TRBV30 to TRBJ2-7; D gene unclear. The CDR3 runs to 12 residues. The V gene lost 3 bases and the J gene lost 4 bases, with 10 bases spanning the gap. From germline, CDR1 is GTSNPN and CDR2 SVGIG (reference sequence). The CDR3, as DNA: TGTGCCTGGAGCCCTGGGGTATACGAGCAGTACTTC. Amino acids: CAWSPGVYEQYF.

The V call is TRBV28, the J call TRBJ1-1; no definite D call. V was shortened by 1 base and J by 1 base, with 4 bases between the two germline ends. The CDR3 has 13 residues. Germline V lookup: CDR1 MDHEN, CDR2 SYDVKM. The CDR3 bases are TGTGCCAGCAGTTTATTGGAGAACACTGAAGCTTTCTTT. This gives the protein CASSLLENTEAFF. The full variable domain, rest sourced from reference TRBV28 and TRBJ1-1, is DVKVTQSSRYLVKRTGEKVFLECVQDMDHENMFWYRQDPGLGLRLIYFSYDVKMKEKGDIPEGYSVSREKKERFSLILESASTNQTSMYLCASSLLENTEAFFGQGTRLTVV.

The chain employs TRBV7-3 and TRBJ2-1, with 16 bases that match TRBD2. The CDR3 covers 19 residues. CDR1 and CDR2 (germline): SGHTA, FQGTGA. Trimming removed 3 bases from V and 7 bases from J; junction bases left unmatched: 12. CDR3 nucleotides: TGTGCCAGCAGCTTGGGGGGACAGGGACTAGCGGGAGGGCCGAATGAGCAGTTCTTC. This sequence encodes CASSLGGQGLAGGPNEQFF.

This clone has only one observation. The chain uses TRBV9 and TRBJ2-5; D remains ambiguous. The CDR3 runs 13 residues. V was shortened by 1 base and J by 2 bases, with 6 bases between the two germline ends. CDR1 and CDR2 (germline): SGDLS, YYNGEE. The CDR3 sequence is CASSVNSQETQYF. In DNA, the CDR3 is TGTGCCAGCAGCGTAAACTCGCAAGAGACCCAGTACTTC.

The CDR3 loop reads CASSFGRSGIGKLFF. For the CDR3, the DNA is TGTGCCAGCAGTTTCGGCCGGAGCGGGATAGGAAAACTGTTTTTT. This chain uses TRBV6-5 with TRBJ1-4; no reliable D call. Trimming took 4 bases from V and 10 from J, leaving 19 bases between them. Germline CDR1 is MNHEY and CDR2 is SVGAGI. CDR3 length equals 15 residues.

This chain connects TRBV6-1 to TRBJ2-5, with D possibly TRBD1 on 6 matching bases. The germline gives CDR1 MNHNS, CDR2 SASEGT. The CDR3 is 12 residues long. Between the trimmed V and J ends, which lost 10 bases and 4 bases, there was a span of 13 bases. The CDR3 DNA reads as TGTGCCATGGGACAAATACCAGAGACCCAGTACTTC. Protein product: CAMGQIPETQYF.

The chain couples TRBV5-1 to TRBJ1-2, with D uncertain. Germline-derived CDR1 and CDR2 are SGHRS and YFSETQ. V shed 5 bases and J shed 0 bases, with 14 bases lying between them. CDR3 length: 15 amino acids. The CDR3, as DNA: TGCGCCAGCAGTAATGGAGATTCCCCTAACTATGGCTACACCTTC. Translation: CASSNGDSPNYGYTF.

This chain connects TRBV2 to TRBJ1-1; D is unresolved. Between the trimmed V and J ends, which lost 4 bases and 2 bases, there was a span of 23 bases. Per germline, CDR1 SNHLY and CDR2 FYNNEI. This CDR3 has 18 residues. CDR3 sequence reads: CASSARLGRGLTNTEAFF. DNA of the CDR3: TGTGCCAGCAGTGCTCGACTAGGTCGCGGGTTGACCAACACTGAAGCTTTCTTT.

This clone is a singleton in its sample. The CDR3 region is CASSQDYRPTEAFF. As DNA, the CDR3 is TGTGCCAGCAGCCAAGATTACCGTCCCACTGAAGCTTTCTTT. The V and J genes are TRBV4-2 and TRBJ1-1; no firm D call. CDR1 is LGHNA and CDR2 is YNFKEQ in the germline V gene. CDR3 length: 14 residues. Trimming shortened V by 0 bases and J by 4 bases, and 9 bases separated the two germline ends.

This clone was picked up one time. This chain uses TRBV10-2 with TRBJ2-5, with D perhaps TRBD1 (6 bases). The CDR3 covers 13 residues. The germline CDR1 and CDR2 sequences are WSHSY and SAAADI. Trimming shortened V by 8 bases and J by 8 bases, and 18 bases separated the two germline ends. CDR3 in amino acids: CASLASGHLTQYF. In DNA, the CDR3 is TGCGCCAGCCTTGCTTCGGGACACTTAACCCAGTACTTC.

CDR3 in DNA: TGTGCCAGCAGTGACCGCAGGGCCCCTCGTTACAATGAGCAGTTCTTC. It is translated as CASSDRRAPRYNEQFF. The V call is TRBV2, the J call TRBJ2-1, with TRBD1 as a possible D gene (5 bases). This CDR3 comprises 16 residues. Germline V gene lookup returns CDR1 SNHLY and CDR2 FYNNEI. Trimming removed 3 bases from V and 4 bases from J, with 16 bases in between.

This chain connects TRBV11-1 to TRBJ2-1; tentatively, D is TRBD1 (6 bases). The CDR3 is made up of 15 amino acids. Trimming stripped 3 bases from V and 9 bases from J, with 18 bases between. Germline V gene sequence: CDR1 SGHAT, CDR2 FQDESV (reference sequence). CDR3 loop: CASSFVTGWVGEQFF. The CDR3 nucleotides read TGTGCCAGCAGCTTCGTAACAGGGTGGGTTGGTGAGCAGTTCTTC.

V and J are TRBV29-1 and TRBJ2-1; TRBD2 agrees at 9 bases. The trim removed 5 bases at V and 3 bases at J, leaving 2 bases unmatched. CDR1 and CDR2 (germline): SQVTM, ANQGSEA. The length of the CDR3 is 13 residues. For the CDR3, the DNA is TGCAGCGTTAGCGGGAGGAACTACAATGAGCAGTTCTTC. It yields the protein CSVSGRNYNEQFF.

The CDR3 reads CATTTSGRAYEQFF. The DNA for the CDR3 is TGTGCCACCACTACTAGCGGGAGGGCCTATGAGCAGTTCTTC. The chain carries TRBV6-5 and TRBJ2-1, with 13 bases matching TRBD2. CDR3 length: 14 residues. Germline CDR1 and CDR2: MNHEY and SVGAGI. V was clipped by 10 bases and J by 8 bases; unmatched bases: 8.

The genes are TRBV28 and TRBJ1-1, with D possibly being TRBD1 (5 bases). Germline-derived CDR1 and CDR2 are MDHEN and SYDVKM. This CDR3 region has 15 residues. V gave up 2 bases and J gave up 5 bases, with 15 bases separating them. CDR3 sequence reads: CASSLRGDYTTEAFF. The CDR3 coding sequence is TGTGCCAGCAGTTTACGCGGGGACTACACTACTGAAGCTTTCTTT.

This chain uses TRBV7-3 with TRBJ2-7; D may correspond to TRBD1 or TRBD2 (5 bases each). CDR1 is SGHTA and CDR2 is FQGTGA in the germline V gene. The V end lost 4 bases, the J end lost 4 bases, and 23 bases lay between the germline ends. This CDR3 spans 17 amino acids. In DNA form, the CDR3 reads TGTGCCAGCAGCTCTAGTTCTGACCGTGGCTGGGGGTACGAGCAGTACTTC. Translating it yields CASSSSSDRGWGYEQYF.

The chain has TRBV14 and TRBJ1-4, with unresolved D. Trimming stripped 1 base from V and 5 bases from J, with 2 bases between. The CDR3 consists of 12 residues. Germline assignment: CDR1 SGHDN and CDR2 FVKESK. CDR3 nucleotides: TGTGCCAGCAGCCAAGGAAATGAAAAACTGTTTTTT. Translating it yields CASSQGNEKLFF.